This T cell receptor beta chain was identified during a study of molecular identifiers for immune sequencing clone quantification. Study as a whole: Replicates split RNA from around 18,000 or 91,000 naive CD8 cells five ways, and the researchers sequenced four portions. Study outcomes and limitations: In CMV-specific effectors, clones above 20 copies held over 99% of molecules; naive, under 1%.

Germline V gene sequence: CDR1 LNHNV, CDR2 YYDKDF (reference sequence). There are 14 residues in the CDR3. V was trimmed by 3 bases and J by 6 bases, leaving 9 bases between them. CD8+CD4-CCR7+CD45RA+ sorting gave the naive CD8 T cells. The use of previously described methods and listed TCR primers produced the bulk TCR libraries. TCRdb re-called the PCR reads with MiXCR, one entry per CDR3 protein. The data show about 100,000 distinct CDR3 sequences, with 21% seen just once and about 1% held by the top ten. On this clonotype: What it recognizes is unknown.

What was sequenced was naive CD8+ T cells from blood, with Jurkat cell RNA spiked in. The subset is: FACS-sorted CD8+CD4-CCR7+CD45RA+ naive T cells. This chain connects TRBV15 to TRBJ1-6; D gene unclear. This TCR derives from a human donor in good health. Some libraries in this study had Jurkat cell RNA spiked in. The CDR3 loop is CATSSLFGNSPLHF. The CDR3 coding sequence is TGTGCCACCAGCAGCCTTTTCGGTAATTCACCCCTCCACTTT.